In its sample, the clone carrying this TCR beta chain was seen a few times. The antigen is unknown. The authors cocultured the mixed lymphocyte reaction cells at 37 degrees C for approximately six days. Assaying covered approximately 100,000 TCR templates per sample. The method was immunoSEQ multiplex PCR; TCRdb's version includes in-frame clones alone and lacks a portion of them. The table lists about 3,400 clones, about 60% of them singletons. The sample originates from a study of siplizumab effects on memory and regulatory T cells. Overall study results and limits: Alloreactive clones mapping to unstimulated subsets formed only a minor fraction. Siplizumab, the agent tested, significantly reduced alloreactive sequences traceable to unstimulated CD4+ memory cells.

This clonotype originated in a human donor in good health; the cells came from an allogeneic mixed lymphocyte reaction. Some clones in this sample may be carry-over from other donors' samples. The source material was CFSE-low (dividing) CD8+ T cells sorted from an allogeneic mixed lymphocyte reaction.

CDR3 sequence: CASSPYREWGANEKLFF. The CDR3 DNA follows: TGTGCCAGCAGCCCCTACAGGGAGTGGGGGGCCAATGAAAAACTGTTTTTT. The genes are TRBV14 and TRBJ1-4; tentative D call: TRBD1 (6 bases). Trimming took 4 bases from V and 5 from J, leaving 20 bases between them. The CDR3 is 17 amino acids. Germline V CDR1 and CDR2: SGHDN, FVKESK.